These 17 T cell receptor beta chains were sequenced from one sample in a study of shared clonotypes between healthy human individuals. Sequenced by immunoSEQ multiplex PCR; TCRdb stores in-frame clones only, minus some. The sample shows about 1 million clones, about 74% of them seen only once. What was sequenced was memory CD4+ T cells sorted from blood. Subset indicated: CD45RA-negative fraction. The source is a young man in good health.

CDR3 sequence: CASSEDSGSTDTQYF. The CDR3 DNA reads TGCGCCAGCAGCGAAGACAGTGGAAGCACAGATACGCAGTATTTT. The chain joins TRBV5-1 to TRBJ2-3; D perhaps matches TRBD1 (5 bases). V was clipped by 4 bases and J by 0 bases, with 12 bases between them. The CDR3 length is 15 residues. The germline gives CDR1 SGHRS, CDR2 YFSETQ. Full variable domain (outside the CDR3, taken from reference TRBV5-1 and TRBJ2-3): KAGVTQTPRYLIKTRGQQVTLSCSPISGHRSVSWYQQTPGQGLQFLFEYFSETQRNKGNFPGRFSGRQFSNSRSEMNVSTLELGDSALYLCASSEDSGSTDTQYFGPGTRLTVL.

This chain links TRBV14 with TRBJ2-2; TRBD2 agrees at 7 bases. Per germline, CDR1 SGHDN and CDR2 FVKESK. V lost 4 bases and J lost 1; bases outside the gene matches: 6. The CDR3 length is 16 residues. The CDR3 region is CASSRWEGRNTGELFF. Here the CDR3 DNA reads TGTGCCAGCAGCCGATGGGAGGGGAGGAACACCGGGGAGCTGTTTTTT.

The V and J genes are TRBV2 and TRBJ1-6; possibly TRBD1 for D (6 bases). The CDR3 has 14 residues. Per germline, CDR1 SNHLY and CDR2 FYNNEI. V lost 8 bases, J lost 10 bases, and 18 bases lay in between. This CDR3 reads CASAGQRGDSPLHF. CDR3 sequence (DNA): TGTGCCAGCGCCGGACAGAGGGGAGACTCACCCCTCCACTTT.

This clone was detected only a few times. The chain employs TRBV19 and TRBJ2-2; D unclear. V was trimmed by 3 bases and J by 3 bases, leaving 5 bases between them. This CDR3 contains 13 residues. CDR1 LNHDA and CDR2 SQIVND come from the germline V gene (reference sequence). CDR3 loop: CASSIQDTGELFF. As DNA, the CDR3 is TGTGCCAGTAGTATTCAGGACACCGGGGAGCTGTTTTTT.

The chain has TRBV6-5 and TRBJ2-1; D not resolved. CDR3 length equals 14 residues. The germline gives CDR1 MNHEY, CDR2 SVGAGI. The germline V and J ends were trimmed by 5 bases and 9 bases, with 17 bases remaining between them. The CDR3 reads CASSRRTTPPEQFF. Written as DNA, the CDR3 is TGTGCCAGCAGTCGAAGAACGACTCCCCCTGAGCAGTTCTTC.

V is TRBV2 and J is TRBJ2-3, with D unclear. The V gene's germline CDR1 is SNHLY and CDR2 FYNNEI. The CDR3 covers 13 residues. V was cut by 4 bases and J by 3 bases, with 8 bases left in between. The CDR3 protein is CASSVRLTDTQYF. CDR3 sequence (DNA): TGTGCCAGCAGTGTTCGGTTAACAGATACGCAGTATTTT.

This clone was recorded a few times. The V gene is TRBV7-3, the J gene TRBJ2-7; 10 bases line up with TRBD1. After removal of 3 bases from V and 6 bases from J, the junction contained 2 bases not matched to a gene. There are 13 residues in the CDR3. The germline V gene encodes CDR1 SGHTA and CDR2 FQGTGA. The CDR3: CASSFDRGREQYF. CDR3 DNA: TGTGCCAGCAGCTTTGACAGGGGGCGCGAGCAGTACTTC.

J is TRBJ2-5 and V is TRBV23-1; 10 bases line up with TRBD2. Being an ORF, TRBV23-1 has a function that is uncertain. Losses at the gene ends were 4 bases for V and 4 bases for J; bases not matched to a gene: 9. The CDR3 contains 16 residues. CDR3 bases: TGCGCCAGCAGTCCTGGGGAGAGCGGGAGGGGAGAGACCCAGTACTTC. Protein product: CASSPGESGRGETQYF.

The chain recombines TRBV19 with TRBJ1-4, with TRBD1 identical over 8 bases. Germline V gives CDR1 LNHDA, CDR2 SQIVND (reference sequence). With V trimmed by 6 bases and J by 0 bases, 12 bases remained unmatched. This CDR3 spans 18 amino acids. CDR3 bases: TGTGCCAGTAGCACTCAGGGGGCGCCGACCGCAACTAATGAAAAACTGTTTTTT. Amino acid sequence: CASSTQGAPTATNEKLFF.

This chain links TRBV5-4 with TRBJ2-2; TRBD1 agrees at 8 bases. J lost 4 bases, V lost 4 bases, and 9 bases had no gene match. CDR1 is SGHNT, CDR2 YYREEE, per germline (reference sequence). The CDR3 runs to 16 residues. CDR3 DNA sequence: TGTGCCAGCAGCGCCGGGACAGGCTGGGGCACCGGGGAGCTGTTTTTT. It specifies CASSAGTGWGTGELFF.

This chain uses TRBV4-1 with TRBJ1-1; 10 bases map to TRBD1. The V gene end was trimmed by 1 base and the J gene end by 11 bases; junction bases not matched to a gene: 7. The germline gives CDR1 MGHRA, CDR2 YSYEKL. The CDR3 is made up of 14 amino acids. CDR3 DNA sequence: TGCGCCAGCAGCCAAGGAGACAGGGGGCGATTGGCTTTCTTT. It is translated as CASSQGDRGRLAFF.

CDR3 sequence: CASSEWGAPDTQYF. The DNA of the CDR3 is TGTGCCAGCAGTGAATGGGGGGCCCCAGATACGCAGTATTTT. The J gene is TRBJ2-3, the V gene TRBV6-1, with D possibly being TRBD1 or TRBD2 (6 bases each). Trimming left V 2 bases short and J 4 bases short, with 10 bases between. Germline-derived CDR1 and CDR2 are MNHNS and SASEGT. The CDR3 contains 14 residues.

The rearrangement joins TRBV5-1 to TRBJ2-7; 13 positions match TRBD2. The V and J ends lost 4 bases and 7 bases, in that order; junction bases with no gene match: 8. Germline V gene sequence: CDR1 SGHRS, CDR2 YFSETQ. The CDR3 runs 15 residues. DNA of the CDR3: TGCGCCAGCAGCCCCGGGACTAGCGGGATCCCTGAGCAGTACTTC. It yields the protein CASSPGTSGIPEQYF.

This sequence joins TRBV9 and TRBJ2-1; 15 positions match TRBD2. V trimming: 5 bases; J trimming: 5 bases; junction bases outside the gene matches: 8. The CDR3 totals 17 residues. Per germline, CDR1 SGDLS and CDR2 YYNGEE. The CDR3 DNA is TGTGCCAGCAGGGGACTAGCGGGAGGATTTGGGAACAATGAGCAGTTCTTC. Protein: CASRGLAGGFGNNEQFF. Combining the CDR3 with reference TRBV9 and TRBJ2-1 gives the whole variable domain DSGVTQTPKHLITATGQRVTLRCSPRSGDLSVYWYQQSLDQGLQFLIQYYNGEERAKGNILERFSAQQFPDLHSELNLSSLELGDSALYFCASRGLAGGFGNNEQFFGPGTRLTVL.

The CDR3 sequence is CASTQTAGISGNTIYF. The CDR3 nucleotides are TGTGCCAGTACACAGACAGCAGGGATCTCTGGAAACACCATATATTTT. The chain employs TRBV19 and TRBJ1-3; tentative D call: TRBD1 (5 bases). This CDR3 is built from 16 residues. Germline-derived CDR1 and CDR2 are LNHDA and SQIVND (reference sequence). V was trimmed by 7 bases and J by 0 bases, leaving 16 bases between them.

The chain employs TRBV25-1 and TRBJ2-2; D perhaps matches TRBD1 (6 bases). Per the germline V gene, CDR1 is MGHDK and CDR2 is SYGVNS. This CDR3 spans 15 amino acids. The V end was cut by 7 bases, the J end by 2 bases, with 14 bases between. CDR3 amino acids: CASKRGGLNTGELFF. The CDR3 bases are TGTGCCAGCAAACGTGGGGGCCTCAACACCGGGGAGCTGTTTTTT.

The V and J genes are TRBV30 and TRBJ1-2; D call uncertain. Germline values: CDR1 GTSNPN, CDR2 SVGIG (reference sequence). V lost 3 bases and J lost 5, with 10 bases in between. The CDR3 spans 12 residues. The CDR3 region has the DNA TGTGCCTGGAGCTGGGGAGGGTATGGCTACACCTTC. It translates to CAWSWGGYGYTF.